This TCR beta chain came from a study of CD8 T cells in ankylosing spondylitis. Quantitative 5'-RACE with molecular barcodes produced the TCR beta libraries. TCRdb recomputed calls from the 5' RACE reads with MiXCR, one row per CDR3 protein. The sample has about 540,000 distinct CDR3 sequences; about 13% are singletons. V lost 4 bases to trimming and J lost 7 bases, with 7 bases between them. Germline V lookup: CDR1 SNHLY, CDR2 FYNNEI. CDR3 length: 11 amino acids. The sample holds a few counts of this clonotype. The antigen is not known. Study observations and caveats: Matched synovial fluid from ankylosing spondylitis patients was reported to be enriched for disease-linked clones. A subset of motif variants has previously been described in the synovial fluid and blood of reactive arthritis. A CD8+ phenotype characterized the disease-linked clones, which were relatively rare in peripheral blood. Apparently characteristic of ankylosing spondylitis blood was a TCR beta motif (under ten highly homologous variants).

The sequenced sample consisted of blood, either unsorted or a sorted T cell fraction (not recorded which). V usage is TRBV2 and J usage is TRBJ1-1, with D possibly TRBD1 on 5 matching bases. This clonotype was obtained from a male donor with ankylosing spondylitis. The CDR3 nucleotides are TGTGCCAGCAGTGGACAGCTTGAAGCTTTCTTT. Protein sequence: CASSGQLEAFF.